Presented here are 14 T cell receptor beta chains from one specimen sequenced in a study of OX40 agonist ivuxolimab in advanced cancers. Assay used: immunoSEQ multiplex PCR; TCRdb lists only in-frame clones, some missing. Of around 40,000 clones in the sample, approximately 80% are singletons; the top ten hold roughly 2.5%. This specimen consisted of CD4+ or CD8+ T cells sorted from blood, obtained in a trial of the OX40 agonist ivuxolimab. Source of these receptors: an adult with an advanced solid tumor such as melanoma, head and neck, liver or kidney cancer.

V gene TRBV28 combines with J gene TRBJ1-1; perhaps TRBD1 as D (5 bases). Trimming left V 2 bases short and J 8 bases short, with 18 bases between. The CDR3 runs to 15 residues. From germline, CDR1 is MDHEN and CDR2 SYDVKM. CDR3 in amino acids: CASSLIFGRGTEAFF. The DNA for the CDR3 is TGTGCCAGCAGTTTAATCTTCGGGCGGGGGACGGAAGCTTTCTTT.

The genes are TRBV27 and TRBJ2-1; 8 bases align to TRBD2. The CDR3 length is 16 residues. Germline CDR1 and CDR2: MNHEY and SMNVEV (reference sequence). The ends lost 6 bases at V and 1 base at J; junction bases unmatched: 8. The chain's CDR3 is CASRGSGRGSYNEQFF. In nucleotides, the CDR3 is TGTGCCAGCAGGGGAAGCGGGAGAGGATCCTACAATGAGCAGTTCTTC.

V usage is TRBV6-1 and J usage is TRBJ1-1; 9 nucleotides align to TRBD1. The CDR3 extends over 14 amino acids. Germline-derived CDR1 and CDR2 are MNHNS and SASEGT. The ends lost 3 bases at V and 5 bases at J; junction bases unmatched: 4. As DNA, the CDR3 is TGTGCCAGCAGTGAGGACAGGGGTAGAACTGAAGCTTTCTTT. It yields the protein CASSEDRGRTEAFF.

This rearrangement joins TRBV7-2 to TRBJ1-1, with D unclear. Trimming pared 2 bases from V and 5 bases from J, leaving 12 bases between. The CDR3 runs to 14 residues. CDR1 SGHTA and CDR2 FQGNSA come from the germline V gene. CDR3 amino acids: CASSLSRGMTEAFF. As DNA, the CDR3 is TGTGCCAGCAGCTTAAGCCGGGGTATGACTGAAGCTTTCTTT.

The CDR3 region has the DNA TGTGCCACGAAAAACCGGGACAGTCCTGGGACCCAGTACTTC. Translation: CATKNRDSPGTQYF. The chain is built from TRBV19 and TRBJ2-5, with 7 bases identical to TRBD1. This CDR3 is built from 14 residues. V trimming: 10 bases; J trimming: 7 bases; junction bases outside the gene matches: 15. The germline V gene has CDR1 LNHDA and CDR2 SQIVND (reference sequence).

This chain connects TRBV10-3 to TRBJ2-5, with D perhaps matching TRBD2 (5 bases). CDR1 ENHRY and CDR2 SYGVKD come from the germline V gene. The CDR3 extends over 14 amino acids. V lost 3 bases and J lost 5, with 13 bases in between. The CDR3 loop is CAISERPGGETQYF. For the CDR3, the DNA is TGTGCCATCAGTGAAAGACCGGGCGGGGAGACCCAGTACTTC.

The genes are TRBV6-5 and TRBJ2-3, with D tentatively TRBD1 (6 bases). Trimming cost V 2 bases and J 3 bases, with 12 bases left between them. This CDR3 contains 15 residues. Germline CDR1 and CDR2: MNHEY and SVGAGI. CDR3 loop: CASSYRNRATDTQYF. CDR3 coding DNA: TGTGCCAGCAGTTACCGGAACAGGGCTACAGATACGCAGTATTTT.

The J gene is TRBJ2-1, the V gene TRBV28, with D possibly matching TRBD1 (5 bases). CDR3 length: 13 residues. The V and J ends lost 3 bases and 6 bases respectively, with 9 bases between them. Per germline, CDR1 MDHEN and CDR2 SYDVKM. CDR3 amino acids: CASSFSRGNEQFF. The CDR3 DNA is TGTGCCAGCAGTTTCTCTAGGGGCAATGAGCAGTTCTTC.

This clone is a singleton in its sample. This sequence joins TRBV13 and TRBJ2-1; D is unresolved. This CDR3 region has 12 residues. V dropped 5 bases and J dropped 9 bases, with 11 bases sitting between them. CDR1 is PRHDT and CDR2 is FYEKMQ in the germline V gene (reference sequence). CDR3 sequence: CASSPPVGEQFF. Written as DNA, the CDR3 is TGTGCCAGCAGCCCCCCCGTAGGTGAGCAGTTCTTC.

This clone was seen only a few times. The CDR3 coding sequence is TGTGCCAGTGGATCGTGGGACAGGGAAACTGAAGCTTTCTTT. It is translated as CASGSWDRETEAFF. The V and J genes are TRBV19 and TRBJ1-1, with 9 bases identical to TRBD1. From germline, CDR1 is LNHDA and CDR2 SQIVND (reference sequence). Trimming at V came to 8 bases and at J to 5 bases, leaving 9 bases not matched to a gene. The CDR3 is 14 amino acids.

The chain couples TRBV5-1 to TRBJ2-1; 10 positions match TRBD2. V lost 2 bases to trimming and J lost 7 bases; unmatched junction nucleotides: 6. Germline CDR1 is SGHRS and CDR2 is YFSETQ. CDR3 size: 15 residues. CDR3 coding DNA: TGCGCCAGCAGCTTAAGCGGGAGGGCCGATAATGAGCAGTTCTTC. It encodes CASSLSGRADNEQFF.

This chain joins TRBV4-2 and TRBJ2-7, with 7 bases matching TRBD2. The CDR3 covers 15 residues. After removal of 0 bases from V and 2 bases from J, the junction contained 4 bases not matched to a gene. Germline V gene sequence: CDR1 LGHNA, CDR2 YNFKEQ. CDR3 amino acids: CASSQDTSVTYEQYF. CDR3 bases: TGTGCCAGCAGCCAAGACACTAGCGTAACCTACGAGCAGTACTTC.

Written as DNA, the CDR3 is TGTGCCAGCAGCACCGGACTTACCCTTACTATCGAGCAGTACTTC. This translates into CASSTGLTLTIEQYF. V usage is TRBV5-8 and J usage is TRBJ2-7; D perhaps matches TRBD2 (5 bases). Trimming took 4 bases from V and 6 from J, leaving 20 bases between them. The CDR3 has 15 amino acids. Germline V lookup: CDR1 SGHTS, CDR2 YDEGEE.

The CDR3 protein is CASSSGLWEKLFF. CDR3 nucleotides: TGTGCCAGCAGCTCGGGACTTTGGGAAAAACTGTTTTTT. The chain carries TRBV7-9 and TRBJ1-4, with D tentatively TRBD1 (5 bases). The CDR3 contains 13 residues. Deletions cut 4 bases from V and 8 bases from J, with 11 bases between. CDR1 and CDR2 from the germline V gene are SEHNR and FQNEAQ (reference sequence). Supplemented by reference TRBV7-9 and TRBJ1-4, the full variable domain reads DTGVSQNPRHKITKRGQNVTFRCDPISEHNRLYWYRQTLGQGPEFLTYFQNEAQLEKSRLLSDRFSAERPKGSFSTLEIQRTEQGDSAMYLCASSSGLWEKLFFGSGTQLSVL.